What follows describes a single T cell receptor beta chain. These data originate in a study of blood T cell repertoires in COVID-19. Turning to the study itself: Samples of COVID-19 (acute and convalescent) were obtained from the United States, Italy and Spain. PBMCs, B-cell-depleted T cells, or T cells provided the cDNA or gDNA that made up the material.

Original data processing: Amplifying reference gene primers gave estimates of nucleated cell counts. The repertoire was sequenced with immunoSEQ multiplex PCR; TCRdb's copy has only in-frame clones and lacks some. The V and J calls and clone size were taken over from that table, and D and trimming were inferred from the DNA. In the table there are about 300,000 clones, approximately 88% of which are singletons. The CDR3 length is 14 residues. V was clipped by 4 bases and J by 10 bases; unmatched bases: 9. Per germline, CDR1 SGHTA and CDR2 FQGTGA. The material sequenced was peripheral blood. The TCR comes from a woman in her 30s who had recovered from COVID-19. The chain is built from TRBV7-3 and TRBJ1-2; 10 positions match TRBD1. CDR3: CASSSGQGIADYTF. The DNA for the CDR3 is TGTGCCAGCAGCTCGGGACAGGGGATCGCGGACTACACCTTC.